One and the same sample provided the 24 T cell receptor beta chains below, sequenced in a study of blood T cell repertoires in COVID-19. Libraries were prepared by immunoSEQ multiplex PCR; TCRdb keeps only in-frame clonotypes and omits some of them. The table shows around 300,000 clones, with roughly 90% occurring only once. Sequenced material: PBMCs or T cells enriched from blood (not recorded which). The receptors shown here come from a woman aged 55 to 70 who had recovered from COVID-19.

The chain links TRBV18 to TRBJ2-7, with D maybe TRBD1 (6 bases). Germline CDR1 KGHSH, CDR2 LQKENI. The CDR3 is made up of 14 amino acids. The V and J ends lost 3 bases and 2 bases respectively, with 11 bases between them. The CDR3 is CASSPRGQTYEQYF. CDR3 bases: TGTGCCAGCTCACCTCGTGGACAGACCTACGAGCAGTACTTC.

The V call is TRBV27, the J call TRBJ2-1, with D perhaps matching TRBD1 (5 bases). The CDR3 is 14 residues long. V was trimmed by 2 bases and J by 8 bases, leaving 13 bases between them. Germline V lookup: CDR1 MNHEY, CDR2 SMNVEV (reference sequence). The chain's CDR3 is CASSLPDSLDEQFF. CDR3 bases: TGTGCCAGCAGTTTACCCGACAGCTTGGATGAGCAGTTCTTC.

This chain uses TRBV15 with TRBJ1-1; D gene uncertain. V lost 0 bases to trimming and J lost 5 bases, with 7 bases between them. CDR1 and CDR2 from the germline V gene are LNHNV and YYDKDF (reference sequence). This CDR3 is 13 amino acids long. CDR3 amino acids: CATSRDWATEAFF. CDR3 sequence (DNA): TGTGCCACCAGCAGAGATTGGGCAACTGAAGCTTTCTTT.

In this sample, this clone turned up a few times. The chain has TRBV20-1 and TRBJ1-5; D possibly corresponds to TRBD1 (6 bases). The CDR3 runs to 13 residues. The germline gives CDR1 DFQATT, CDR2 SNEGSKA (reference sequence). V lost 3 bases to trimming and J lost 6 bases, with 12 bases between them. The CDR3 DNA reads as TGCAGTGCTAGTTTGGGGGCTGGTCAGCCCCAGCATTTT. It codes for CSASLGAGQPQHF.

The chain is built from TRBV6-5 and TRBJ2-1; tentatively, D is TRBD2 (6 bases). This CDR3 is built from 14 residues. Germline loops: CDR1 MNHEY, CDR2 SVGAGI. V dropped 1 base and J dropped 6 bases, with 10 bases sitting between them. CDR3 amino acids: CASSYWGEGNEQFF. The DNA of the CDR3 is TGTGCCAGCAGTTACTGGGGGGAAGGCAATGAGCAGTTCTTC.

The genes are TRBV2 and TRBJ1-4; D not certain. The germline gives CDR1 SNHLY, CDR2 FYNNEI. V lost 4 bases and J lost 1, with 7 bases in between. The CDR3 is made up of 14 amino acids. The CDR3 DNA is TGTGCCAGCAGTGTGGCCGTAACTAATGAAAAACTGTTTTTT. Its translation is CASSVAVTNEKLFF.

The table lists this clone with a few counts. The CDR3 reads CARSDSNLYEQYF. Written as DNA, the CDR3 is TGTGCCCGCTCGGACAGTAACCTTTACGAGCAGTACTTC. This chain connects TRBV2 to TRBJ2-7; TRBD1 might be the D (6 bases). The V gene's germline CDR1 is SNHLY and CDR2 FYNNEI. V was shortened by 11 bases and J by 4 bases, with 18 bases between the two germline ends. The CDR3 loop spans 13 amino acids. Filled out from reference TRBV2 and TRBJ2-7, the complete variable domain reads EPEVTQTPSHQVTQMGQEVILRCVPISNHLYFYWYRQILGQKVEFLVSFYNNEISEKSEIFDDQFSVERPDGSNFTLKIRSTKLEDSAMYFCARSDSNLYEQYFGPGTRLTVT.

The rearrangement links TRBV18 to TRBJ1-2, with 9 positions matching TRBD1. The CDR3 loop spans 16 amino acids. V dropped 0 bases and J dropped 3; count of bases not matched to a gene: 5. The V gene's germline CDR1 is KGHSH and CDR2 LQKENI. The CDR3 DNA follows: TGTGCCAGCTCACCACCGGACAGGGGTCTCGACTATGGCTACACCTTC. Translating gives CASSPPDRGLDYGYTF.

The rearrangement uses TRBV4-1 and TRBJ2-6; no definite D call. The CDR3 loop spans 18 amino acids. V was shortened by 1 base and J by 0 bases, with 13 bases between the two germline ends. The germline V gene has CDR1 MGHRA and CDR2 YSYEKL. The CDR3 region is CASSQAVGGRSGANVLTF. The CDR3 coding sequence is TGCGCCAGCAGCCAAGCCGTAGGCGGTCGCTCTGGGGCCAACGTCCTGACTTTC.

V is TRBV30 and J is TRBJ2-1; 7 bases line up with TRBD2. V shed 1 base and J 2 bases; nucleotides not matched to a gene: 8. Germline values: CDR1 GTSNPN, CDR2 SVGIG (reference sequence). The CDR3 sequence is 16 residues long. For the CDR3, the DNA is TGTGCCTGGAGTGCCGAGGGAGGGCCCCCCTACAATGAGCAGTTCTTC. As protein: CAWSAEGGPPYNEQFF.

This chain joins TRBV10-3 and TRBJ2-2; 11 bases match TRBD1. The CDR3 runs 15 residues. The J segment lost 7 bases and the V segment lost 7 bases, leaving 8 bases of the junction unmatched. The V gene's germline CDR1 is ENHRY and CDR2 SYGVKD. The CDR3 loop reads CAITIGQGAGGELFF. In DNA, the CDR3 is TGTGCCATCACCATAGGACAGGGGGCTGGCGGGGAGCTGTTTTTT.

V is TRBV10-3 and J is TRBJ1-5; D is uncertain. There are 12 residues in the CDR3. The ends were cut back, 5 bases at V and 7 bases at J, with 9 bases in the middle. Germline CDR1 reads ENHRY; CDR2 reads SYGVKD. In DNA, the CDR3 is TGTGCCATCAGTACGGGATTACAGCCCCAGCATTTT. Amino acids: CAISTGLQPQHF.

The chain carries TRBV30 and TRBJ1-2, with D tentatively TRBD1 (6 bases). Trimming left V 4 bases short and J 7 bases short, with 10 bases between. This CDR3 comprises 11 residues. Germline V CDR1 and CDR2: GTSNPN, SVGIG (reference sequence). The CDR3 loop reads CAWTGVGGYTF. The CDR3 coding sequence is TGTGCCTGGACAGGGGTTGGTGGCTACACCTTC.

The chain has TRBV10-3 and TRBJ1-1; D is unclear. Per the germline V gene, CDR1 is ENHRY and CDR2 is SYGVKD. The V and J ends lost 7 bases and 1 base respectively, with 10 bases between them. CDR3 length: 13 amino acids. Here the CDR3 DNA reads TGTGCCATCAATAAACGGGAGAACACTGAAGCTTTCTTT. It yields the protein CAINKRENTEAFF.

The chain is built from TRBV6-7 and TRBJ2-7; 9 positions match TRBD2. TRBV6-7 is treated as an ORF (open reading frame) with a function not yet certain. The CDR3 runs to 13 residues. J was trimmed by 7 bases and V by 9 bases; bases with no gene match: 10. The CDR3 loop reads CARRIAGAGEQYF. The CDR3 DNA reads TGTGCCAGGAGAATAGCGGGGGCGGGGGAGCAGTACTTC.

The chain combines TRBV18 with TRBJ1-1; TRBD1 matches 10 bases. Unmatched junction bases numbered 6, after V lost 5 bases and J lost 3 bases. Germline V gene data show CDR1 as KGHSH and CDR2 as LQKENI. CDR3 size: 15 residues. CDR3 nucleotides: TGTGCCAGCTCAACCCGACAGGGGGCGGACACTGAAGCTTTCTTT. This codes for CASSTRQGADTEAFF.

The chain joins TRBV5-1 to TRBJ1-1; 11 nucleotides match TRBD1. Trimming removed 4 bases from V and 5 bases from J; junction bases left unmatched: 13. The CDR3 covers 17 residues. The germline V gene has CDR1 SGHRS and CDR2 YFSETQ. CDR3 sequence (DNA): TGCGCCAGCAGCGCCCCCTCCGGACAGGGGGCGAGTACTGAAGCTTTCTTT. Its protein product is CASSAPSGQGASTEAFF.

This chain joins TRBV29-1 and TRBJ2-3; no clear D gene. CDR1 is SQVTM and CDR2 is ANQGSEA in the germline V gene. The CDR3 runs 12 residues. Trimming shortened V by 5 bases and J by 6 bases, and 12 bases separated the two germline ends. This CDR3 is CSVLAVGDTQYF. DNA of the CDR3: TGCAGCGTTCTGGCGGTTGGGGATACGCAGTATTTT.

V and J are TRBV13 and TRBJ1-3; TRBD1 is a possible D gene (6 bases). CDR3 size: 14 residues. V was cut by 1 base and J by 6 bases, with 10 bases left in between. The germline V gene has CDR1 PRHDT and CDR2 FYEKMQ (reference sequence). The CDR3, as DNA: TGTGCCAGCAGCTTAGTCCCAGGGGTAAACACCATATATTTT. This codes for CASSLVPGVNTIYF.

The chain couples TRBV7-6 to TRBJ1-2; 9 bases fit TRBD1. Germline-derived CDR1 and CDR2 are SGHVS and FNYEAQ. Trimming cost V 3 bases and J 6 bases; bases outside gene matches: 14. The CDR3 contains 17 residues. The DNA of the CDR3 is TGTGCCAGCAGCTTGGGTGGGACAGGGATACTTATGGATGGCTACACCTTC. Residues: CASSLGGTGILMDGYTF. The variable domain in full, with the rest retrieved from reference TRBV7-6 and TRBJ1-2, is GAGVSQSPRYKVTKRGQDVALRCDPISGHVSLYWYRQALGQGPEFLTYFNYEAQQDKSGLPNDRFSAERPEGSISTLTIQRTEQRDSAMYRCASSLGGTGILMDGYTFGSGTRLTVV.

The CDR3 coding sequence is TGTGCCAGCAGCACGGGGGGCTATGGCTACACCTTC. It translates to CASSTGGYGYTF. The J gene is TRBJ1-2, the V gene TRBV5-4; possible D gene TRBD1, 5 bases. The CDR3 is 12 amino acids. From germline, CDR1 is SGHNT and CDR2 YYREEE (reference sequence). V lost 4 bases and J lost 4, with 8 bases in between.

The count of this clone is one. This sequence joins TRBV2 and TRBJ1-3; D is uncertain. The CDR3 has 15 amino acids. Trimming removed 4 bases at V and 2 bases at J, with 12 bases between. Per germline, CDR1 SNHLY and CDR2 FYNNEI. The CDR3 region has the DNA TGTGCCAGCAGTGCCCGGGTTTCGGCTGGAAACACCATATATTTT. It encodes CASSARVSAGNTIYF.

This clone appeared a single time. The rearrangement links TRBV3-1 (or the pseudogene TRBV3-2) to TRBJ2-3; possible D gene TRBD2, 5 bases. The CDR3 sequence is 13 residues long. Germline CDR1 reads LGHDT; CDR2 reads YNNKEL (reference sequence). The V and J ends lost 6 bases and 0 bases respectively, with 7 bases between them. Here the CDR3 DNA reads TGTGCCAGCAGGGGAGCTAGCACAGATACGCAGTATTTT. This encodes CASRGASTDTQYF.

The chain is built from TRBV2 and TRBJ2-1; the match to TRBD1 covers 8 bases. V lost 4 bases to trimming and J lost 9 bases; unmatched junction nucleotides: 8. Per germline, CDR1 SNHLY and CDR2 FYNNEI. CDR3 length: 14 amino acids. CDR3 coding DNA: TGTGCCAGCAGTGTGGAGACAGGGGCGGGTGAGCAGTTCTTC. Translated, it gives CASSVETGAGEQFF.